One sample yielded the 10 T cell receptor beta chains listed below, sequenced in a study of shared clonotypes between healthy human individuals. Terminally differentiated effector memory CD45RA+ cells were left out of the naive CD8 fraction, which was CD45RO-negative and positively selected for CCR7. Sequencing used immunoSEQ multiplex PCR; TCRdb keeps in-frame clones, though not all of them. The data contain around 2,000,000 clones, roughly 95% of them seen just once; the ten biggest clones take up roughly 1.2%. What was sequenced was naive CD8+ T cells sorted from blood. The source of these receptors is a man between 18 and 29 years old in good health.

This clone was found once. Other DNA sequences in the same sample also yield this CDR3. The chain has TRBV9 and TRBJ2-7; D possibly matches TRBD1 or TRBD2 (7 bases each). Germline CDR1 SGDLS, CDR2 YYNGEE. V was shortened by 0 bases and J by 4 bases, with 11 bases between the two germline ends. The CDR3 runs to 14 residues. The CDR3: CASSVGGGQYEQYF. For the CDR3, the DNA is TGTGCCAGCAGCGTAGGCGGGGGACAGTACGAGCAGTACTTC.

The gene calls are TRBV5-1 and TRBJ2-5, with D uncertain. The V end lost 2 bases, the J end lost 7 bases, and 12 bases lay between the germline ends. The CDR3 runs 13 residues. Germline V gene lookup returns CDR1 SGHRS and CDR2 YFSETQ. The CDR3 DNA follows: TGCGCCAGCAGCTTTGACAATCTAGGGACCCAGTACTTC. This codes for CASSFDNLGTQYF.

Concerning this clone: This sample includes further DNA sequences coding for the same CDR3. The genes are TRBV29-1 and TRBJ1-1, with D unclear. This CDR3 comprises 11 residues. V was cut by 6 bases and J by 2 bases, with 7 bases left in between. The V gene's germline CDR1 is SQVTM and CDR2 ANQGSEA. CDR3 amino acids: CSVGANTEAFF. The CDR3 region has the DNA TGCAGCGTAGGAGCCAACACTGAAGCTTTCTTT.

The chain has TRBV7-8 and TRBJ2-4; 10 nucleotides match TRBD2. Germline V gene data show CDR1 as SGHVS and CDR2 as FQNEAQ. The V and J ends lost 4 bases and 0 bases, in that order; junction bases with no gene match: 12. The CDR3 is 19 amino acids. The CDR3 region has the DNA TGTGCCAGCAGCTCCCGACTAGCGGGCATTCAGCAAGCCAAAAACATTCAGTACTTC. Encoded protein: CASSSRLAGIQQAKNIQYF.

The V gene is TRBV13, the J gene TRBJ1-6; D unclear. The CDR3 length is 16 residues. Looked up from germline, CDR1 is PRHDT and CDR2 is FYEKMQ (reference sequence). The V gene lost 4 bases and the J gene lost 6 bases, with 16 bases spanning the gap. The CDR3 bases are TGTGCCAGCAGCTCAACCGGCCACGAAGGTAATTCACCCCTCCACTTT. Its protein is CASSSTGHEGNSPLHF.

The rearrangement uses TRBV7-9 and TRBJ2-3, with TRBD1 matching over 11 bases. The ends lost 2 bases at V and 5 bases at J; junction bases unmatched: 3. The CDR3 is 15 amino acids. Germline V gene lookup returns CDR1 SEHNR and CDR2 FQNEAQ (reference sequence). In DNA form, the CDR3 reads TGTGCCAGCAGCTTAATTGGGACAGGGGGAGATACGCAGTATTTT. It codes for CASSLIGTGGDTQYF.

The chain combines TRBV6-5 with TRBJ1-1, with D maybe TRBD1 (5 bases). CDR3 length: 15 residues. Germline CDR1 MNHEY, CDR2 SVGAGI. Deletions cut 0 bases from V and 5 bases from J, with 13 bases between. CDR3 nucleotide sequence: TGTGCCAGCAGTTACTCAGAAGGGGTTTATACTGAAGCTTTCTTT. This codes for CASSYSEGVYTEAFF.

The chain uses TRBV4-1 and TRBJ2-7; TRBD2 aligns across 7 bases. The CDR3 is 15 residues long. Trimming cost V 2 bases and J 0 bases; bases outside gene matches: 4. Germline lookup yields CDR1 MGHRA and CDR2 YSYEKL. As DNA, the CDR3 is TGCGCCAGCAGCCAAACTAGCGCCAGCTCCTACGAGCAGTACTTC. This sequence encodes CASSQTSASSYEQYF.

Worth noting for this clone: This CDR3 is also generated by other DNA sequences in the sample. V and J are TRBV27 and TRBJ1-2, with D hard to call. The CDR3 loop spans 15 amino acids. V was cut by 0 bases and J by 1 base, with 9 bases left in between. Germline-derived CDR1 and CDR2 are MNHEY and SMNVEV (reference sequence). CDR3 amino acids: CASSLSPRSNYGYTF. In nucleotides, the CDR3 is TGTGCCAGCAGTTTATCGCCCAGGAGTAACTATGGCTACACCTTC.

The V gene is TRBV27, the J gene TRBJ2-1; 7 bases align to TRBD1. CDR3 length: 18 amino acids. The V segment lost 2 bases and the J segment 14 bases; nucleotides outside the gene matches: 24. Germline lookup yields CDR1 MNHEY and CDR2 SMNVEV (reference sequence). CDR3 sequence (DNA): TGTGCCAGCAGTTTAACCCCCCCTACAGGGGTTGGTGTTCGGCATGAGTTCTTC. It encodes CASSLTPPTGVGVRHEFF.